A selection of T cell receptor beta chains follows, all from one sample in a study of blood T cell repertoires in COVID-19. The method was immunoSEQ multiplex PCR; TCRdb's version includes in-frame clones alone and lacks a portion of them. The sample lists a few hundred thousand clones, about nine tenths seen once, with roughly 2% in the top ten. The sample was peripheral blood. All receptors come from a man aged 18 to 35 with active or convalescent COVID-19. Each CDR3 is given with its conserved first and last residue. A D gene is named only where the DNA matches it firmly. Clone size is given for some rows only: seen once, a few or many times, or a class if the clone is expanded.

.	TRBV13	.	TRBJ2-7	CASSPRDSTPYEQYF	TGTGCCAGCAGCCCCCGGGACTCTACTCCCTACGAGCAGTACTTC
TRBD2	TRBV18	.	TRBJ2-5	CASTGGLGKETQYF	TGTGCCAGCACCGGGGGACTAGGAAAAGAGACCCAGTACTTC
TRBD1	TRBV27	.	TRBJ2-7	CASSSGTGRSEQYF	TGTGCCAGCAGCTCCGGGACAGGGCGTTCCGAGCAGTACTTC
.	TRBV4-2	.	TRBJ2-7	CASSQGLGGGGYEQYF	TGTGCCAGCAGCCAGGGGCTTGGGGGAGGAGGTTACGAGCAGTACTTC
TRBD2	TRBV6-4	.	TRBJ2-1	CASSEGTGLAAEQFF	TGTGCCAGCAGTGAAGGGACGGGACTAGCGGCAGAGCAGTTCTTC
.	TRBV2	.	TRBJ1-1	CASSEMGSGTEAFF	TGTGCCAGCAGTGAAATGGGTTCGGGCACTGAAGCTTTCTTT
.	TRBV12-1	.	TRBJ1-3	CASSFAITGDSGNTIYF	TGTGCCAGCAGCTTTGCGATCACGGGTGACTCTGGAAACACCATATATTTT
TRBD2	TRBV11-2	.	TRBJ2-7	CASSALAGGWEQYF	TGTGCCAGCAGCGCGTTAGCGGGAGGGTGGGAGCAGTACTTC
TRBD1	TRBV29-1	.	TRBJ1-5	CSVGQDNQPQHF	TGCAGCGTGGGACAGGACAATCAGCCCCAGCATTTT
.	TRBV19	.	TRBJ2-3	CASSNPSPGTDTQYF	TGTGCCAGTAGTAACCCGAGTCCCGGCACAGATACGCAGTATTTT
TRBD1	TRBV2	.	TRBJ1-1	CASRHRGGNTEAFF	TGTGCCAGCAGGCACAGGGGAGGGAACACTGAAGCTTTCTTT
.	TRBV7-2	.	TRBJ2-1	CASSFGGAYNEQFF	TGTGCCAGCAGCTTTGGCGGCGCTTACAATGAGCAGTTCTTC
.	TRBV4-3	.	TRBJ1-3	CASSQLGSGNTIYF	TGCGCCAGCAGCCAACTAGGCTCTGGAAACACCATATATTTT
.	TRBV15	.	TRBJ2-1	CATSLRQSYNEQFF	TGTGCCACCAGCTTACGACAGAGCTACAATGAGCAGTTCTTC
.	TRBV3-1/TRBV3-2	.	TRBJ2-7	CASSQLLGSRDEQYF	TGTGCCAGCAGCCAACTTTTGGGTAGCAGAGACGAGCAGTACTTC
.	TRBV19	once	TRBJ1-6	CASSQGSSPLHF	TGTGCCAGTAGCCAGGGATCTTCACCCCTCCACTTT
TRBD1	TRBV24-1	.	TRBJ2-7	CATSDFDREKTLSYEQYF	TGTGCCACCAGTGATTTCGACAGGGAGAAGACCCTCTCCTACGAGCAGTACTTC
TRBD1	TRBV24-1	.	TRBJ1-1	CATSEVDRGEERNTEAFF	TGTGCCACCAGTGAAGTGGACAGGGGGGAGGAGAGGAACACTGAAGCTTTCTTT
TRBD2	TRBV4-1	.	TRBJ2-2	CASSPPGLAGVTANTGELFF	TGCGCCAGCAGCCCTCCGGGGCTAGCGGGCGTAACCGCGAACACCGGGGAGCTGTTTTTT
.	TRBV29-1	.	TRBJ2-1	CSSRLRSSYNEQFF	TGCAGCTCCAGGCTCAGAAGCTCCTACAATGAGCAGTTCTTC
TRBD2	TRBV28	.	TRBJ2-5	CASSLRLAGGVGTQYF	TGTGCCAGCAGTTTAAGGCTAGCGGGGGGAGTTGGGACCCAGTACTTC
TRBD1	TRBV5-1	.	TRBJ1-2	CASSLAGQGTGYGYTF	TGCGCCAGCAGCTTGGCGGGACAGGGTACAGGCTATGGCTACACCTTC
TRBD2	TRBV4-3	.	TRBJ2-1	CASSHGGAGGRGSDEQFF	TGCGCCAGCAGCCACGGGGGAGCGGGGGGGCGCGGGTCCGATGAGCAGTTCTTC
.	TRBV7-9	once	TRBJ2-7	CASSFPGDEQYF	TGTGCCAGCAGCTTTCCGGGGGACGAGCAGTACTTC
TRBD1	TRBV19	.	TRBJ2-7	CASSTGTDYEQYF	TGTGCCAGTAGCACCGGGACAGACTACGAGCAGTACTTC
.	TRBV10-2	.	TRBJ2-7	CASSRDNYEQYF	TGCGCCAGCAGTCGGGACAACTACGAGCAGTACTTC
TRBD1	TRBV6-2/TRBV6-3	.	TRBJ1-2	CASSFTKTGTYGYTF	TGTGCCAGCAGTTTTACAAAGACAGGGACCTATGGCTACACCTTC
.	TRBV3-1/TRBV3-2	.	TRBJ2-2	CASSRGSEEGGELFF	TGTGCCAGCAGCCGGGGTAGCGAAGAAGGCGGGGAGCTGTTTTTT
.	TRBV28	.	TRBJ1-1	CASRHGANEAFF	TGTGCCAGCAGGCACGGAGCCAATGAAGCTTTCTTT
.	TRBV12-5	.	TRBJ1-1	CASWHGEGAFF	TGTGCTAGTTGGCATGGGGAGGGAGCTTTCTTT
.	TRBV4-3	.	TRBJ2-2	CASSQVTGHTGELFF	TGCGCCAGCAGCCAAGTAACAGGGCACACCGGGGAGCTGTTTTTT
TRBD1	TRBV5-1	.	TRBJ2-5	CASSLDTGDETQYF	TGCGCCAGCAGCCTAGACACAGGGGACGAGACCCAGTACTTC
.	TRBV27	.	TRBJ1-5	CASSPYRNQPQHF	TGTGCCAGCAGTCCTTATAGAAATCAGCCCCAGCATTTT